One sample yielded the 2 T cell receptor beta chains listed below, sequenced in a study of shared clonotypes between healthy human individuals. Sequenced by immunoSEQ multiplex PCR; TCRdb stores in-frame clones only, minus some. The sample has approximately 530,000 clones, 95% to 97% seen once. The material sequenced was naive CD4+ T cells sorted from blood. The subset here: CD45RA+ positively selected. Every receptor here comes from a woman under 40 in good health.

This clone came up once. The rearrangement uses TRBV5-1 and TRBJ2-3; tentatively, D is TRBD1 (6 bases). Germline CDR1 is SGHRS and CDR2 is YFSETQ. This CDR3 region has 14 residues. Trimming took off 2 bases at V and 4 bases at J, with 11 bases between the two ends. Written as DNA, the CDR3 is TGCGCCAGCAGCTTAGTCAGGGGATCAGATACGCAGTATTTT. Its protein is CASSLVRGSDTQYF.

The chain uses TRBV7-9 and TRBJ1-2; D possibly corresponds to TRBD1 (6 bases). The CDR3 is 16 amino acids. CDR1 is SEHNR and CDR2 is FQNEAQ in the germline V gene (reference sequence). Trimming shortened V by 5 bases and J by 4 bases, and 20 bases separated the two germline ends. CDR3 sequence (DNA): TGTGCCAGCAGCGGAACCCGGGACACCAACTTCTATGGCTACACCTTC. Its protein product is CASSGTRDTNFYGYTF.